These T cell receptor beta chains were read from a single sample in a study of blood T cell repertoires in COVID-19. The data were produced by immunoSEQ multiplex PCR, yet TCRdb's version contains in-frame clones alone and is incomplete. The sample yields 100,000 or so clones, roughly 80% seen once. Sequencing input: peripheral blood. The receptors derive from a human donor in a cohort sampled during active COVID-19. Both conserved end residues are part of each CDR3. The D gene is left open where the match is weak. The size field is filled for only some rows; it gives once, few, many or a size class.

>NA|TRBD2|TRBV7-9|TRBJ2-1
TGTGCCAGCAGATTAACGGGACTAGCGGCTAATGAGCAGTTCTTC
CASRLTGLAANEQFF
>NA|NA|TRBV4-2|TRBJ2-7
TGTGCCAGCAGCCAAGATCCCCAGGGCAACTACGAGCAGTACTTC
CASSQDPQGNYEQYF
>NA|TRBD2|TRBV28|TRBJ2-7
TGTGCCAGCAGTTCACCCGGGACTAGCGGCTCCTACGAGCAGTACTTC
CASSSPGTSGSYEQYF
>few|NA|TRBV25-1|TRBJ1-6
TGTGCCAGCAGCCCCCTGGGGGCCTCCTATAATTCACCCCTCCACTTT
CASSPLGASYNSPLHF
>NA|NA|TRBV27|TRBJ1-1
TGTGCCAGCAGCCGCCCTTTACAGGGCAGTACGAACACTGAAGCTTTCTTT
CASSRPLQGSTNTEAFF
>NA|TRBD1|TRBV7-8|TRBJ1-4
TGTGCCAGCAGCCCATGGACAGGGGGGACTAGCGGAGAAAAACTGTTTTTT
CASSPWTGGTSGEKLFF
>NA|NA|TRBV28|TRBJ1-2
TGTGCCAGCCGTATTACCGGGACACATAACTATGGCTACACCTTC
CASRITGTHNYGYTF
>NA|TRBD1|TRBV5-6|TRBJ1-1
TGTGCCAGCAGCGTCCGGGACAGGGGGCGCGGAAAAGCTTTCTTT
CASSVRDRGRGKAFF
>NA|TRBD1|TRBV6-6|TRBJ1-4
TGTGCCAGCAGTCGACACCAATCTACAGGGGATCAAGAAAAACTGTTTTTT
CASSRHQSTGDQEKLFF
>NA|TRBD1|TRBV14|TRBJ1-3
TGTGCCAGCAGTTCTACGGGGACAGCCTCTGGAAACACCATATATTTT
CASSSTGTASGNTIYF
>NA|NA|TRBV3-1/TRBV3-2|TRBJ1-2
TGTGCCAGCAGCCGAGGATCGGGCTATGGCTACACCTTC
CASSRGSGYGYTF
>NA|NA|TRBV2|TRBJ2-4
TGTGCCAGCACCGGGGAAATCAACTCAAACATTCAGTACTTC
CASTGEINSNIQYF
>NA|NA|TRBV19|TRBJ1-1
TGTGCCAGTAGTATGCGGGCAGGTAAGCAGTTATTTGCCACTGAAGCTTTCTTT
CASSMRAGKQLFATEAFF
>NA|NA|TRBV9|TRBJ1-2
TGTGCCAGCAGCCGCGGAGGCTGGGACTATGGCTACACCTTC
CASSRGGWDYGYTF
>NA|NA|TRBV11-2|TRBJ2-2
TGTGCCAGCAGCTTAGACCGTTCGGCCGGGGAGCTGTTTTTT
CASSLDRSAGELFF
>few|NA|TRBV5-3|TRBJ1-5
TGTGCCAGAAGCTTGGTTCGGGGGTTGGATCAGCCCCAGCATTTT
CARSLVRGLDQPQHF
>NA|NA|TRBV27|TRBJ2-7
TGTGCCAGCAGTTTACTATCAGGTAGCTCCTACGAGCAGTACTTC
CASSLLSGSSYEQYF
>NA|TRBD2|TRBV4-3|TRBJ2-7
TGCGCCAGCAGCCAAGCCCGAGCGGGAATCCACGAGCAGTACTTC
CASSQARAGIHEQYF
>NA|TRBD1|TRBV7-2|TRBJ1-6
TGTGCCAGCAGCTTCGGACCGGGACAGGTCTCTTATTCACCCCTCCACTTT
CASSFGPGQVSYSPLHF
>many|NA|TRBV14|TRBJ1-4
TGTGCCAGCAGCCAAGGTAGCGGGGCTAATGAAAAACTGTTTTTT
CASSQGSGANEKLFF
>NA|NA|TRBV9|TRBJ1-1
TGTGCCAGCAGCGGGCTAGCGACTGAAGCTTTCTTT
CASSGLATEAFF
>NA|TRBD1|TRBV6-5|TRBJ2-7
TGTGCCAGCAGTACGACAGGGGCCTACGAGCAGTACTTC
CASSTTGAYEQYF
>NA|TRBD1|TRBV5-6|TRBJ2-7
TGTGCCAGCAGTATCGGACAGGCAGAGTACTTC
CASSIGQAEYF
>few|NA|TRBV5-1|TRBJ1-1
TGCGCCAGCAGCTTGGGTATGAACACTGAAGCTTTCTTT
CASSLGMNTEAFF
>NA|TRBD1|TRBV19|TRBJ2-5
TGTGCCAGTAGTATCGGGGACAGGGGGCGAGGAGAGACCCAGTACTTC
CASSIGDRGRGETQYF
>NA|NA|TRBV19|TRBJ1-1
TGTGCCAGTAGTATAGGGCGGGGAGAGGACACTGAAGCTTTCTTT
CASSIGRGEDTEAFF
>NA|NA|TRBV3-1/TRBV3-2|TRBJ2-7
TGTGCCAGCAGCCGGCGACAGGATTCCTACGAGCAGTACTTC
CASSRRQDSYEQYF
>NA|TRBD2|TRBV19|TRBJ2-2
TGTGCCAGTAGTATTGGAGGGACTAGCGGGGCGAACACCGGGGAGCTGTTTTTT
CASSIGGTSGANTGELFF
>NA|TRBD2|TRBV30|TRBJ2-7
TGTGCCTGGAGTGGAGGCAGGGGACTAGCGGGATGGTACGAGCAGTACTTC
CAWSGGRGLAGWYEQYF
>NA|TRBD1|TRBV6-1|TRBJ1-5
TGTGCCAGCAGTGAAGACCCAGGGGGCATATATCAGCCCCAGCATTTT
CASSEDPGGIYQPQHF
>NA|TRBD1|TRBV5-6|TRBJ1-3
TGTGCCAGCAGGGCACAGGGGATGGCTGGAAACACCATATATTTT
CASRAQGMAGNTIYF
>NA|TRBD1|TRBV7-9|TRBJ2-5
TGTGCCAGCAGCCCAGGGACAGGGGAGTCAGAGACCCAGTACTTC
CASSPGTGESETQYF
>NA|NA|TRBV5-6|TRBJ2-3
TGTGCCAGCAGGCGAGCCATTAGCACAGATACGCAGTATTTT
CASRRAISTDTQYF
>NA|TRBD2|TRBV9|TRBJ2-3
TGTGCCAGCAGCGTAGGGGTAGCGGGAGTAACAGATACGCAGTATTTT
CASSVGVAGVTDTQYF
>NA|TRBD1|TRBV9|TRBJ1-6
TGTGCCAGCAGCGTAGGGACAGGGCTCGCTAATTCACCCCTCCACTTT
CASSVGTGLANSPLHF
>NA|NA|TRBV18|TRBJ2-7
TGTGCCAGCTCACCCCTCGCCGGGCAGGGGGGCTACGAGCAGTACTTC
CASSPLAGQGGYEQYF
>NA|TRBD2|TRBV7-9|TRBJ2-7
TGTGCCAGCAGCTTAGGGGGACTAGCGGCCTCCTACGAGCAGTACTTC
CASSLGGLAASYEQYF
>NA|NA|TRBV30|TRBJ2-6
TGTGCCTGGAGGAGGACAGCCTCTGGGGCCAACGTCCTGACTTTC
CAWRRTASGANVLTF
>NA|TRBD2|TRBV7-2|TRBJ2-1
TGTGCCAGCAGCTTGGCGTTAGCGGGGAATGAGCAGTTCTTC
CASSLALAGNEQFF
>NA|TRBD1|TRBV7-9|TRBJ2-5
TGTGCCAGCAGCGGTAGGACAGGGTACCAAGAGACCCAGTACTTC
CASSGRTGYQETQYF